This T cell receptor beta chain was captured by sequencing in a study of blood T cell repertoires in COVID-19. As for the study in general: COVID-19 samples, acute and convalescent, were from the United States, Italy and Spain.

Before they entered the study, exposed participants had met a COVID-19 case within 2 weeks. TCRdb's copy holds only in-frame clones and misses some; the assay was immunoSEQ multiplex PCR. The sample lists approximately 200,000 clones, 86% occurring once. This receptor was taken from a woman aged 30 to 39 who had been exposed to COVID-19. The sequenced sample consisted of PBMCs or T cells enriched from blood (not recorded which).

In DNA, the CDR3 is TGCGCCAGCAGCTTGGTTGGGGCGCCGGAAAACATTCAGTACTTC. Its translation is CASSLVGAPENIQYF. The chain combines TRBV5-1 with TRBJ2-4; tentatively, D is TRBD1 (5 bases). Deletions cut 0 bases from V and 5 bases from J, with 12 bases between. The CDR3 extends over 15 amino acids. Germline assignment: CDR1 SGHRS and CDR2 YFSETQ.